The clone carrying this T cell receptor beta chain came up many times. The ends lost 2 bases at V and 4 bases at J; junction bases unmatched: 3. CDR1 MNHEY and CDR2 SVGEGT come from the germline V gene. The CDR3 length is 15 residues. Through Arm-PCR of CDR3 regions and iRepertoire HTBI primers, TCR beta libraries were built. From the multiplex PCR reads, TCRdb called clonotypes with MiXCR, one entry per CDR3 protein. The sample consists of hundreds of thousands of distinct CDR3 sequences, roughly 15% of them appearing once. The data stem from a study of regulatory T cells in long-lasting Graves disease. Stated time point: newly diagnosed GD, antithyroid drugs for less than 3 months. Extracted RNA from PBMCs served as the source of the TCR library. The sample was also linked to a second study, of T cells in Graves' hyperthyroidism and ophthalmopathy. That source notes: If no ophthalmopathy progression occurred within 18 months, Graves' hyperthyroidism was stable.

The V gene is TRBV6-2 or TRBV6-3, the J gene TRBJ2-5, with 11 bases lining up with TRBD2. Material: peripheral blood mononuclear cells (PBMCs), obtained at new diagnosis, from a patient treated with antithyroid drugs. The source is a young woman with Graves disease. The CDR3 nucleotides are TGTGCCAGCAGTTACCTAGCGGGAGGTAGAGAGACCCAGTACTTC. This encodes CASSYLAGGRETQYF.